This T cell receptor (beta chain) emerged from a study of OX40 agonist ivuxolimab in advanced cancers. Study results and limitations: Some of the nonresponding patients also showed low levels of normalized T-cell clonal expansion.

Profiling relied on immunoSEQ multiplex PCR, and the TCRdb table lists in-frame clones only, not all of them. There are 35,000 to 55,000 clones in the sample; roughly 80% occur only once, and approximately 15% lies in the top ten. With respect to this clone: Its antigen is unidentified.

CDR1 and CDR2 (germline): SGHVS, FNYEAQ. V gave up 4 bases and J gave up 5 bases, with 5 bases separating them. The CDR3 consists of 11 residues. This receptor was identified in an adult with an advanced solid tumor such as melanoma, head and neck, liver or kidney cancer. The V gene is TRBV7-6, the J gene TRBJ1-1; no definite D call. This specimen was CD4+ or CD8+ T cells sorted from blood, taken in a trial of the OX40 agonist ivuxolimab. The CDR3 region has the DNA TGTGCCAGCAGCTCTGGGACTGAAGCTTTCTTT. This gives the protein CASSSGTEAFF. The whole variable domain, filled in from reference TRBV7-6 and TRBJ1-1, reads GAGVSQSPRYKVTKRGQDVALRCDPISGHVSLYWYRQALGQGPEFLTYFNYEAQQDKSGLPNDRFSAERPEGSISTLTIQRTEQRDSAMYRCASSSGTEAFFGQGTRLTVV.